The rows below give T cell receptor beta chains drawn from one sample of a study of T-cell reconstitution after alpha-beta-depleted transplantation in children. TCRdb fed the PCR reads into MiXCR, producing one record per CDR3 protein. The data show 350,000 to 450,000 distinct CDR3 sequences, about an eighth seen once. Specimen: PBMCs, collected from the stem cell graft. These receptors were collected from a human donor who donated a stem cell graft to a child with Fanconi anemia. Both conserved end residues are part of each CDR3. The D gene is left open where the match is weak. Clone size, where shown, is once, few, many, or a class for clones that have expanded.

abundance | j_gene | d_gene | v_gene | CDR3nt | CDR3aa
NA | TRBJ1-2 | NA | TRBV7-8 | TGTGCCAGCAGATCGATTTCGGACAGTTTCGATGGCTACACCTTC | CASRSISDSFDGYTF
NA | TRBJ2-1 | TRBD2 | TRBV7-3 | TGTGCCAGCAGCTTAAACCCCAGGACTAGCGGGAAGGCCAATGAGCAGTTCTTC | CASSLNPRTSGKANEQFF
NA | TRBJ1-5 | NA | TRBV6-1 | TGTGCCAGTGGGACCGTCAATCAGCCCCAGCATTTT | CASGTVNQPQHF
NA | TRBJ2-3 | TRBD2 | TRBV18 | TGTGCCAGCTCAACCCTTTTTTGGGACTACAGCACAGATACGCAGTATTTT | CASSTLFWDYSTDTQYF
few | TRBJ1-5 | NA | TRBV5-5 | TGTGCCAGCAGCTTGGAAGGGGGGAAAGATCAGCCCCAGCATTTT | CASSLEGGKDQPQHF
few | TRBJ2-1 | NA | TRBV7-9 | TGTGCCAGCAGAGGAGGATTCTGGGGTGAGCAGTTCTTC | CASRGGFWGEQFF
few | TRBJ1-1 | TRBD1 | TRBV2 | TGTGCCAGCACCTATTACAGGGGAACTGAAGCTTTCTTT | CASTYYRGTEAFF
NA | TRBJ2-5 | NA | TRBV7-8 | TGTGCCAGCAGCCCGAACGGACAGACCCAGTACTTC | CASSPNGQTQYF
many | TRBJ2-5 | TRBD2 | TRBV4-2 | TGTGCCAGCAGCCAAGATCTAGCGGGGGGAGAGACCCAGTACTTC | CASSQDLAGGETQYF
NA | TRBJ2-2 | NA | TRBV6-4 | TGTGCCAGCAGTGACTCTTCTAGTGGGGCCGGGGAGCTGTTTTTT | CASSDSSSGAGELFF
NA | TRBJ2-5 | NA | TRBV20-1 | TGCAGTGCTAGGGGTGGCCGCGGGGCCCAAGAGACCCAGTACTTC | CSARGGRGAQETQYF
many | TRBJ2-7 | TRBD2 | TRBV20-1 | TGCAGTGCTGCCTCCGGGACTAGAGGGTACGAGCAGTACTTC | CSAASGTRGYEQYF
NA | TRBJ1-5 | NA | TRBV27 | TGTGCCAGCAGTTTAGCAGGGGCAAAACAGCCCCAGCATTTT | CASSLAGAKQPQHF
few | TRBJ1-6 | NA | TRBV12-3/TRBV12-4 | TGTGCCAGCAGGATAGGGGGACCCCTCCACTTT | CASRIGGPLHF
few | TRBJ2-2 | NA | TRBV5-1 | TGCGCCAGCAGCTTGGTTCCGAACACCCTGGAGGGGACCGGGGAGCTGTTTTTT | CASSLVPNTLEGTGELFF
NA | TRBJ2-7 | NA | TRBV27 | TGTGCCAGCAGTCCGTGGGTCGGAGGGGGCGAGCAGTACTTC | CASSPWVGGGEQYF
NA | TRBJ1-6 | TRBD1 | TRBV3-1 | TGTGCCAGCAGCCAAGCCCCGGGACAGGGAAGCTATAATTCACCCCTCCACTTT | CASSQAPGQGSYNSPLHF
NA | TRBJ2-1 | NA | TRBV20-1 | TGCAGTGCTAGTGCCGGGAGAGGGTACAATGAGCAGTTCTTC | CSASAGRGYNEQFF
many | TRBJ2-1 | TRBD1 | TRBV7-2 | TGTGCCAGCAGCTTGGGGACAGCCTACAATGAGCAGTTCTTC | CASSLGTAYNEQFF
many | TRBJ2-2 | NA | TRBV5-1 | TGCGCCAGCAGCTTGGAAGGGTCCGGGGAGCTGTTTTTT | CASSLEGSGELFF
NA | TRBJ2-7 | NA | TRBV4-1 | TGCGCCAGCAGCCAAGTTACCGTGAGCTACGAGCAGTACTTC | CASSQVTVSYEQYF
NA | TRBJ1-1 | TRBD1 | TRBV20-1 | TGCAGTGCTAGTAATGTGGGACAGGGGAGCACTGAAGCTTTCTTT | CSASNVGQGSTEAFF
many | TRBJ1-1 | NA | TRBV12-3/TRBV12-4 | TGTGCCAGCAGTAGCCGGACAGTGGGCACTGAAGCTTTCTTT | CASSSRTVGTEAFF
NA | TRBJ2-3 | NA | TRBV5-1 | TGCGCCAGCAGCTCGGGGACGGGAAAACTCACAGATACGCAGTATTTT | CASSSGTGKLTDTQYF
few | TRBJ1-4 | NA | TRBV7-8 | TGTGCCAGCAGCTTAGTACGGGTTGGTGAAAAACTGTTTTTT | CASSLVRVGEKLFF
few | TRBJ2-2 | NA | TRBV3-1 | TGTGCCAGCAGCCATCAGGGGACCGGGGAGCTGTTTTTT | CASSHQGTGELFF
few | TRBJ2-1 | TRBD2 | TRBV20-1 | TGCAGTCACCAAGGAGCGGGGGGGGGCTCCTACAATGAGCAGTTCTTC | CSHQGAGGGSYNEQFF
NA | TRBJ2-1 | NA | TRBV6-1 | TGTGCCAGCAGTGAAGGGGGTCCGCCCTACAATGAGCAGTTCTTC | CASSEGGPPYNEQFF
many | TRBJ2-5 | NA | TRBV27 | TGTGCCAGCAGAGAGGGACCCCTCGGCGGGTCCCAGTACTTC | CASREGPLGGSQYF
many | TRBJ2-2 | TRBD2 | TRBV27 | TGTGCCAGCCAACCTGGGACTAGCGGGCCCACCGGGGAGCTGTTTTTT | CASQPGTSGPTGELFF
NA | TRBJ2-7 | NA | TRBV28 | TGTGCCAGCAGTTTATGGGGGAAGGGATACGAGCAGTACTTC | CASSLWGKGYEQYF
NA | TRBJ1-2 | TRBD1 | TRBV7-6 | TGTGCCAGCAGCTCCGGAACTCACCGGGACAGGGCTGGCTACACCTTC | CASSSGTHRDRAGYTF
few | TRBJ2-1 | NA | TRBV3-1 | TGTGCCAGCAGCCAGGGGTACCATTATGAGCAGTTCTTC | CASSQGYHYEQFF
NA | TRBJ2-2 | TRBD2 | TRBV4-3 | TGCGCCAGCAGCCAAGAGGGACTAGCGGGGTTAGGCAACACCGGGGAGCTGTTTTTT | CASSQEGLAGLGNTGELFF
NA | TRBJ1-5 | NA | TRBV30 | TGTGCCTGGAATTTCGCAGGGGGCAATCAGCCCCAGCATTTT | CAWNFAGGNQPQHF
many | TRBJ2-6 | NA | TRBV4-2 | TGTGCCAGCAGCCACCTAACAGGGTCGCCAACTCTCTCGGGCTCTGGGGCCAACGTCCTGACTTTC | CASSHLTGSPTLSGSGANVLTF
NA | TRBJ2-1 | TRBD2 | TRBV10-1 | TGCGCCAGCAGTGAGTCAGACAGCGGGGGGGGGTACAATGAGCAGTTCTTC | CASSESDSGGGYNEQFF
many | TRBJ2-1 | NA | TRBV5-1 | TGCGCCAGCAGCTTAAACAGCTACAATGAGCAGTTCTTC | CASSLNSYNEQFF
few | TRBJ1-1 | NA | TRBV6-5 | TGTGCCAGCAGCTTCGGACTCGTGGCTTTCTTT | CASSFGLVAFF
few | TRBJ1-5 | NA | TRBV7-8 | TGTGCCAGCAGCTTAGCGTCATACAGGGAATACAATCAGCCCCAGCATTTT | CASSLASYREYNQPQHF
NA | TRBJ1-1 | TRBD1 | TRBV5-1 | TGCGCCAGCAGCCCGCTGGGACAGCAGAACACTGAAGCTTTCTTT | CASSPLGQQNTEAFF
NA | TRBJ1-1 | NA | TRBV7-8 | TGTGCCAGCAGCTTAGCGGAACTGAACACTGAAGCTTTCTTT | CASSLAELNTEAFF